This T cell receptor (beta chain) stems from a study of T cell responses to AZD1222 COVID-19 vaccine. Overall study: Pooling covered second doses at about 4 or about 12 weeks.

Study-wide points: No day 14 peak samples; only post-peak repertoires were characterized. Epitopes outside B.1.351 and B.1.1.7 mutated regions reportedly drew nearly half of spike TCRs.

CDR3 length: 18 residues. Unmatched junction bases numbered 16, after V lost 5 bases and J lost 8 bases. Germline CDR1 is SGHAT and CDR2 is FQNNGV. Concerning this clone: Its antigen remains unknown.

Clones were read by immunoSEQ multiplex PCR, and TCRdb kept only the in-frame ones, dropping some. The profile shows about 170,000 clones, about nine tenths of them singletons. This TCR was recovered from an adult in good health. V usage is TRBV11-2 and J usage is TRBJ2-1; 12 nucleotides line up with TRBD2. Source: peripheral blood, taken on day 0 of AZD1222 vaccination. The CDR3 DNA sequence: TGTGCCAGCAGCCTACGCAGTTCCCCTAGCGGGGGGGCTTATGAGCAGTTCTTC. Its translation: CASSLRSSPSGGAYEQFF.